The next 9 T cell receptor beta chains were all read from a single sample in a study of low-dose radiotherapy and immunotherapy resistance in tumors. The time point here: before trial treatment. Primers used for first-strand cDNA, a TRAV- and TRBV-specific set, covered both alpha and beta chains. The PCR that amplified TCRs ran for 20 to 25 cycles, relying on a constant-region primer and a V-primer adapter. MiXCR, applied by TCRdb to the reads, yields one record per CDR3 protein. The sample lists 70,000 to 90,000 distinct CDR3 sequences, roughly a sixth seen once, with over 2.5% in the top ten. Sequenced here: PBMCs, sampled before treatment. The receptors were gathered from a male donor with prostate cancer.

Ten or more counts support this clonotype. The CDR3: CASTGLLGNEQFF. The CDR3 region has the DNA TGTGCCAGCACCGGGCTGCTGGGGAATGAGCAGTTCTTC. This chain joins TRBV12-3 or TRBV12-4 and TRBJ2-1; D not resolved. CDR3 size: 13 residues. Trimming stripped 7 bases from V and 7 bases from J, with 14 bases between.

The chain is built from TRBV6-5 and TRBJ2-7, with D perhaps TRBD2 (5 bases). Trimming cost V 0 bases and J 5 bases, with 8 bases left between them. The CDR3 extends over 13 amino acids. Germline values: CDR1 MNHEY, CDR2 SVGAGI. CDR3 nucleotide sequence: TGTGCCAGCAGTTACTCTGCCGGGAACGAGCAGTACTTC. Its protein is CASSYSAGNEQYF.

The V and J genes are TRBV4-2 and TRBJ2-6; 7 bases match TRBD1. The CDR3 spans 15 residues. Unmatched junction bases numbered 4, after V lost 6 bases and J lost 2 bases. Germline V gene data show CDR1 as LGHNA and CDR2 as YNFKEQ. DNA for the CDR3: TGTGCCAGCAGACGTGACAGGGCTGGGGCCAACGTCCTGACTTTC. It encodes CASRRDRAGANVLTF.

This clonotype was found many times. This chain joins TRBV5-1 and TRBJ1-5, with TRBD1 matching over 8 bases. From germline, CDR1 is SGHRS and CDR2 YFSETQ. The CDR3 covers 17 residues. V gave up 1 base and J gave up 4 bases; unmatched junction bases: 10. The chain's CDR3 is CASSLTGAGGANQPQHF. The CDR3 DNA sequence: TGCGCCAGCAGCTTGACTGGGGCAGGGGGCGCGAATCAGCCCCAGCATTTT. Together with reference TRBV5-1 and TRBJ1-5, the CDR3 gives the full variable domain: KAGVTQTPRYLIKTRGQQVTLSCSPISGHRSVSWYQQTPGQGLQFLFEYFSETQRNKGNFPGRFSGRQFSNSRSEMNVSTLELGDSALYLCASSLTGAGGANQPQHFGDGTRLSIL.

At least ten counts were recorded for this clonotype. The gene calls are TRBV10-1 and TRBJ2-7; possibly TRBD1 for D (5 bases). The CDR3 is made up of 13 amino acids. The V gene's germline CDR1 is WNHNN and CDR2 SYGVQD (reference sequence). The ends were cut back, 4 bases at V and 4 bases at J, with 11 bases in the middle. CDR3: CASSAGRDYEQYF. DNA of the CDR3: TGCGCCAGCAGTGCAGGCAGGGATTACGAGCAGTACTTC.

J is TRBJ2-1 and V is TRBV12-3 or TRBV12-4; maybe TRBD2 (6 bases). This CDR3 has 15 amino acids. Trimming took off 3 bases at V and 0 bases at J, with 9 bases between the two ends. The chain's CDR3 is CASSLAGSSYNEQFF. Here the CDR3 DNA reads TGTGCCAGCAGTTTGGCGGGGAGCTCCTACAATGAGCAGTTCTTC.

This clonotype was seen ten or more times. The J gene is TRBJ2-3, the V gene TRBV10-1; 8 bases match TRBD2. Germline CDR1 WNHNN, CDR2 SYGVQD (reference sequence). The V gene end was trimmed by 3 bases and the J gene end by 6 bases; junction bases not matched to a gene: 11. The CDR3 is made up of 16 amino acids. CDR3 residues: CASSDPAGGTLDTQYF. As DNA, the CDR3 is TGCGCCAGCAGTGACCCGGCGGGGGGCACTTTGGATACGCAGTATTTT.

This clonotype was seen many times. For the CDR3, the DNA is TGTGCCAGCAGCCAAGTCGTTATTGGCGGGGGAACGGGTACGCAGTATTTT. It specifies CASSQVVIGGGTGTQYF. The rearrangement joins TRBV3-1 to TRBJ2-3; 7 bases agree with TRBD2. CDR3 length: 17 amino acids. With V trimmed by 1 base and J by 8 bases, 15 bases remained unmatched. Looked up from germline, CDR1 is LGHDT and CDR2 is YNNKEL (reference sequence).

The sample holds many counts of this clonotype. The chain couples TRBV7-9 to TRBJ2-7; 9 nucleotides agree with TRBD2. This CDR3 comprises 15 residues. The germline V gene has CDR1 SEHNR and CDR2 FQNEAQ (reference sequence). The trim removed 6 bases at V and 3 bases at J, leaving 9 bases unmatched. The CDR3, as DNA: TGTGCCAGCAGGGCGGGAGCGGGGGGCGTCTACGAGCAGTACTTC. Protein: CASRAGAGGVYEQYF.